These 12 T cell receptor beta chains were all obtained from the same sample, sequenced in a study of cytomegalovirus exposure and HLA in healthy donors. Vbeta (60) and Jbeta (13) primers were used in the PCR. The table came from immunoSEQ multiplex PCR; TCRdb's copy has only in-frame clones and leaves some out. Of some 70,000 clones listed, approximately 70% are singletons. Sample: PBMCs. Receptor source: a male donor in good health and CMV-seropositive.

The genes are TRBV29-1 and TRBJ1-2, with 7 positions matching TRBD1. The V gene's germline CDR1 is SQVTM and CDR2 ANQGSEA. The CDR3 is 16 residues long. Trimming cost V 2 bases and J 2 bases; bases outside gene matches: 11. In nucleotides, the CDR3 is TGCAGCGTTGAACTCATCGGGCAGGGACAGAACTATGGCTACACCTTC. Amino acids: CSVELIGQGQNYGYTF.

The rearrangement links TRBV19 to TRBJ2-7; 8 nucleotides line up with TRBD1. The CDR3 contains 13 residues. Germline lookup yields CDR1 LNHDA and CDR2 SQIVND (reference sequence). Trimming removed 9 bases from V and 4 bases from J; junction bases left unmatched: 8. The CDR3 region has the DNA TGTGCCAGCTCCCGGGACAGGTTATACGAGCAGTACTTC. Protein product: CASSRDRLYEQYF.

This chain connects TRBV10-3 to TRBJ2-1; TRBD2 agrees at 7 bases. In germline, CDR1 is ENHRY, CDR2 SYGVKD. The CDR3 spans 18 residues. The V segment lost 2 bases and the J segment 0 bases; nucleotides outside the gene matches: 10. CDR3 sequence: CAISEITSEWSSYNEQFF. CDR3 nucleotide sequence: TGTGCCATCAGTGAGATCACTAGCGAATGGAGCTCCTACAATGAGCAGTTCTTC.

This clone has only one observation. This rearrangement joins TRBV11-2 to TRBJ2-7, with 10 bases identical to TRBD1. V lost 5 bases and J lost 0; bases outside the gene matches: 4. CDR3 size: 15 residues. Germline V gene sequence: CDR1 SGHAT, CDR2 FQNNGV. The CDR3 DNA is TGTGCCAGCAGCGGGTGGACAGGGGGCTCCTACGAGCAGTACTTC. Its translation: CASSGWTGGSYEQYF.

V is TRBV30 and J is TRBJ2-3; D is undetermined. Trimming shortened V by 3 bases and J by 2 bases, and 15 bases separated the two germline ends. Germline CDR1 GTSNPN, CDR2 SVGIG (reference sequence). This CDR3 contains 15 residues. CDR3 coding DNA: TGTGCCTGGAGCCCCTCTAAGCGATACACAGATACGCAGTATTTT. This codes for CAWSPSKRYTDTQYF.

V usage is TRBV9 and J usage is TRBJ1-2; TRBD1 might be the D (6 bases). Germline V gene sequence: CDR1 SGDLS, CDR2 YYNGEE. The V and J ends lost 4 bases and 7 bases respectively, with 17 bases between them. This CDR3 is 14 amino acids long. The CDR3 bases are TGTGCCAGCAGCCCCGCTAACAGGGAGAGTGGCTACACCTTC. Translating gives CASSPANRESGYTF.

The chain uses TRBV9 and TRBJ2-1; D perhaps matches TRBD1 (5 bases). The germline V gene has CDR1 SGDLS and CDR2 YYNGEE. This CDR3 is 14 amino acids long. V was shortened by 3 bases and J by 8 bases, with 15 bases between the two germline ends. CDR3 residues: CASSERGLGYEQFF. The CDR3 nucleotides are TGTGCCAGCAGCGAAAGGGGTTTAGGGTATGAGCAGTTCTTC.

This rearrangement joins TRBV6-7 to TRBJ2-6, with a possible D match to TRBD2 (5 bases). TRBV6-7 is assigned to the ORF class and has an uncertain function. V lost 11 bases and J 1 base, leaving 24 bases between the germline ends. There are 18 residues in the CDR3. The CDR3 DNA is TGTGCCTCCCCCCCGGGAAGGATGAGATCATCTGGGGCCAACGTCCTGACTTTC. Translation gives CASPPGRMRSSGANVLTF.

V is TRBV6-5 and J is TRBJ2-5; tentative D call: TRBD2 (6 bases). The CDR3 runs to 15 residues. Germline V gives CDR1 MNHEY, CDR2 SVGAGI. Trimming removed 5 bases from V and 2 bases from J, with 15 bases in between. CDR3 sequence: CASSPLLAGQETQYF. The DNA for the CDR3 is TGTGCCAGCAGTCCCCTGCTGGCGGGGCAAGAGACCCAGTACTTC.

This clone was detected only once. Different DNA sequences within this sample yield the same CDR3. The chain links TRBV25-1 to TRBJ1-2; a possible D gene is TRBD1 (6 bases). V was clipped by 2 bases and J by 3 bases, with 13 bases between them. Germline CDR1 is MGHDK and CDR2 is SYGVNS. The CDR3 spans 15 residues. The CDR3 protein is CASSEGTGGYYGYTF. CDR3 DNA sequence: TGTGCCAGCAGTGAAGGGACGGGGGGCTACTATGGCTACACCTTC.

The CDR3 spells CASSPGQTGTEAFF. The CDR3 DNA sequence: TGTGCCAGCTCGCCGGGACAGACGGGAACTGAAGCTTTCTTT. V gene TRBV18 combines with J gene TRBJ1-1; TRBD1 matches at 7 bases. The CDR3 runs 14 residues. Germline V lookup: CDR1 KGHSH, CDR2 LQKENI. After removal of 6 bases from V and 5 bases from J, the junction contained 9 bases not matched to a gene.

This clone is a singleton in its sample. The chain links TRBV6-1 to TRBJ2-3; 13 bases line up with TRBD2. The germline gives CDR1 MNHNS, CDR2 SASEGT. V lost 3 bases, J lost 5 bases, and 2 bases stayed unmatched. The CDR3 length is 15 residues. CDR3 bases: TGTGCCAGCAGTGAGACTAGCGGGAGGATAGATACGCAGTATTTT. Protein product: CASSETSGRIDTQYF.